Described below is a single T cell receptor (beta chain) sequence and its context. Its recognized antigen is unknown. No clone much larger than this one lies a single base away; base qualities are absent. The data were taken from a study of T-cell reconstitution after alpha-beta-depleted transplantation in children (dated by TCRdb to the mid-2010s). At the level of the whole study: T-cell immune reconstitution after TCRalphabeta/CD19-depleted allogeneic hematopoietic cell transplantation in children was quantitatively tracked in the study by means of TCR repertoire profiling.

The library was made by PCR. Sequencer: Illumina HiSeq 2500. Molecular barcoding was employed in the preparation of TCR libraries, with unique molecular identifiers being used to normalize TCRbeta repertoire quantification. Starting from the raw public reads, TCRdb applied fastp trimming at Q25, assembled clones with MiXCR and retained in-frame beta chains. Entries are consolidated by CDR3 protein sequence, retaining the most common genes and DNA. This sample has over 70,000 distinct CDR3 sequences in its table, and roughly 8.4% of those were observed once. Jointly, the top ten make up under 8% of the sample. The CDR3 numbers 15 residues from cysteine through phenylalanine. Only CDR3 DNA is held: 45 bases, read in frame from base 1.

Recombination connected TRBV12-1 to TRBJ2-1; TRBD2 was called by the table and not checked on the DNA. TRBV12-1 is a pseudogene. Sequences were derived from PBMCs from the stem cell graft donor, sampled from the stem cell graft. The TCR sequence derives from a human donor who donated a stem cell graft to a child with congenital amegakaryocytic thrombocytopenia. CDR3 protein: CASSFKLAGDNEQFF. In nucleotide form, the sequence is TGTGCCAGCAGCTTTAAACTAGCGGGGGACAATGAGCAGTTCTTC.